Listed below are T cell receptor beta chains from one sample, sequenced in a study of STAT5B mutations in CD4+ large granular lymphocyte leukemia. TCRdb's copy holds only in-frame clones and misses some; the assay was immunoSEQ multiplex PCR. The table lists under 35,000 clones, around four fifths of them singletons. The source material was CD4+ T cells from blood buffy coats. The receptors derive from a human donor in good health. CDR3s include the opening cysteine and the closing phenylalanine or tryptophan. Fields, in order: V gene, clone size, J gene, D gene, CDR3 DNA, CDR3 protein. D genes are given only for firm matches. Clone size appears in some rows only: once, few, many, or a class for an expanded clone.

TRBV12-5	few	TRBJ2-1	NA	TGTGCTAGTGGTCCTTCCCGGGGGTGGGAGCAGTTCTTC	CASGPSRGWEQFF
TRBV2	few	TRBJ2-5	NA	TGTGCCAGCAGTGAATTAGGCGGGAAAGAGACCCAGTACTTC	CASSELGGKETQYF
TRBV30	NA	TRBJ2-5	NA	TGTGCCTGGAGTGTAAAGCCGGGCCTCTTCGGCGAGACCCAGTACTTC	CAWSVKPGLFGETQYF
TRBV6-5	NA	TRBJ1-2	TRBD1	TGTGCCAGCAGTTACTCAGGGACAGGCCCGAGACGTGGCTACACCTTC	CASSYSGTGPRRGYTF
TRBV9	NA	TRBJ1-1	NA	TGTGCCAGCAGCGTAAGCGACAGCGGGAGGGACACTGAAGCTTTCTTT	CASSVSDSGRDTEAFF
TRBV11-2	NA	TRBJ2-2	NA	TGTGCCAGCAGCTTGCTCAGGGCGGTTACCGGGGAGCTGTTTTTT	CASSLLRAVTGELFF
TRBV6-1	NA	TRBJ1-5	TRBD1	TGTGCCAGCAGTTTCGGGACAGCTAGCAATCAGCCCCAGCATTTT	CASSFGTASNQPQHF
TRBV19	NA	TRBJ2-6	NA	TGTGCCAGTAGTAGGAACGAAGGGGCCAACGTCCTGACTTTC	CASSRNEGANVLTF
TRBV7-2	NA	TRBJ2-3	NA	TGTGCCAGCAGCTTAGGTTGGGGGGGCACAGATACGCAGTATTTT	CASSLGWGGTDTQYF
TRBV30	few	TRBJ1-4	NA	TGTGCCTGGAGAGAGGCAGTGGGCTTTGGAAAACTGTTTTTT	CAWREAVGFGKLFF
TRBV18	NA	TRBJ2-2	TRBD1	TGTGCCTCCCGGGAGCAGGGGGCGCAGACCACCGGGGAGCTGTTTTTT	CASREQGAQTTGELFF
TRBV5-1	NA	TRBJ1-4	NA	TGCGCCAGCAGCCACGGGGCAACTAATGAAAAACTGTTTTTT	CASSHGATNEKLFF
TRBV11-2	NA	TRBJ2-1	NA	TGTGCCAGCAGCGGGGGGACCGGGAGCGCTGAGCAGTTCTTC	CASSGGTGSAEQFF
TRBV2	NA	TRBJ1-5	NA	TGTGCCAGCAAAGTAGAAGGGTCGGGCAATCAGCCCCAGCATTTT	CASKVEGSGNQPQHF
TRBV6-6	NA	TRBJ2-5	TRBD2	TGTGCCAGTAGAGCGGGGGGGCCAAGAGAGACCCAGTACTTC	CASRAGGPRETQYF
TRBV28	once	TRBJ2-3	NA	TGTGCCAGCAGCCAGACAGTTTGGGGCACAGATACGCAGTATTTT	CASSQTVWGTDTQYF
TRBV11-2	NA	TRBJ1-2	TRBD1	TGTGCCAGCAGCTTAGTTGAGGACAGGGCTGGCTACACCTTC	CASSLVEDRAGYTF
TRBV11-1	once	TRBJ1-2	NA	TGTGCCAGCAGCTATGGGCAGCTCTATGGCTACACCTTC	CASSYGQLYGYTF
TRBV18	NA	TRBJ1-5	NA	TGTGCCAGCTCACCAACAGCTCCTGGGAACAATCAGCCCCAGCATTTT	CASSPTAPGNNQPQHF
TRBV10-3	NA	TRBJ2-6	NA	TGTGCCATCAGTGCGGAGTTTCCTGGGGCCAACGTCCTGACTTTC	CAISAEFPGANVLTF
TRBV9	NA	TRBJ2-5	TRBD2	TGTGCCAGCAGCGCGATAGCGGGAGGTGAGACCCAGTACTTC	CASSAIAGGETQYF
TRBV6-5	NA	TRBJ1-5	NA	TGTGCCAGCAGTTGGGGGGTGAGCTATAGCAATCAGCCCCAGCATTTT	CASSWGVSYSNQPQHF
TRBV27	few	TRBJ1-1	TRBD1	TGTGCCAGCAGTCCACGACAGGGTATGAACACTGAAGCTTTCTTT	CASSPRQGMNTEAFF
TRBV28	NA	TRBJ2-1	TRBD2	TGTGCCAGCGGAACTTTAGCGGGGCCTTACAATGAGCAGTTCTTC	CASGTLAGPYNEQFF
TRBV10-3	NA	TRBJ2-1	NA	TGTGCCATCAGCGGGGCGGCAAGGGAGCAGTTCTTC	CAISGAAREQFF
TRBV7-2	NA	TRBJ1-2	TRBD1	TGTGCCAGCAGCGAACGCGGGACAGGGGCCTCGGGCTATGGCTACACCTTC	CASSERGTGASGYGYTF
TRBV29-1	NA	TRBJ2-5	TRBD2	TGCAGCGTACAAAGCGGGGGGACCCAAGAGACCCAGTACTTC	CSVQSGGTQETQYF
TRBV7-2	NA	TRBJ2-2	NA	TGTGCCAGCAGCTTAATCCGGACAGACGCCGGGGAGCTGTTTTTT	CASSLIRTDAGELFF
TRBV10-3	few	TRBJ2-5	NA	TGTGCCATCAGTGAAACGGGCGGGACTCAAGAGACCCAGTACTTC	CAISETGGTQETQYF
TRBV19	NA	TRBJ2-1	TRBD2	TGTGCCAGTAGTGGACCGGGGGCGGGGGGCCTCAACAATGAGCAGTTCTTC	CASSGPGAGGLNNEQFF
TRBV7-9	few	TRBJ1-5	TRBD1	TGTGCCAGCAGCGCCCAGGGGGGGAATCAGCCCCAGCATTTT	CASSAQGGNQPQHF
TRBV7-8	NA	TRBJ1-5	NA	TGTGCCAGCAGCTTACGGCAGGGAAGTAGTCAGCCCCAGCATTTT	CASSLRQGSSQPQHF
TRBV7-2	NA	TRBJ1-5	TRBD1	TGTGCCAGCAGCTTAGGACAGGGCGAGAATCAGCCCCAGCATTTT	CASSLGQGENQPQHF
TRBV5-4	NA	TRBJ2-5	NA	TGTGCCAGCAGCTTGCGGGGGCCCCAGGGGGAGACCCAGTACTTC	CASSLRGPQGETQYF
TRBV6-6	NA	TRBJ2-3	NA	TGTGCCAGCGCTTTGAGAGAAAACGCAGATACGCAGTATTTT	CASALRENADTQYF
TRBV10-3	few	TRBJ1-5	TRBD1	TGTGCCATCAGTGAGTCGAACAGGGGGTATCAGCCCCAGCATTTT	CAISESNRGYQPQHF
TRBV19	NA	TRBJ1-5	TRBD1	TGTGCCAGTACTGGGCTGACAGGGGGCTTTCAGCCCCAGCATTTT	CASTGLTGGFQPQHF
TRBV6-5	NA	TRBJ2-7	NA	TGTGCCAGCAGTTACGGGGGGGGCCAGGGGTACGAGCAGTACTTC	CASSYGGGQGYEQYF